This T cell receptor beta chain was observed in a study of blood T cell repertoires in COVID-19. Background on the study: COVID-19 samples collected from the United States, Italy and Spain covered acute and convalescent phases. The analysed material was cDNA or gDNA that came from T cells, B-cell-depleted T cells, or PBMCs.

As originally analysed: Reference gene primer amplification in the assay estimated nucleated cell counts. Sequencing was performed with immunoSEQ multiplex PCR; in TCRdb, only in-frame clones are kept and a portion is missing. For V, J and clone size, that table is used; D and trimming come from the DNA. The data show some 180,000 clones, with roughly 78% seen just once and about 2.8% held by the top ten. The V gene end was trimmed by 4 bases and the J gene end by 2 bases; junction bases not matched to a gene: 7. The CDR3 has 15 amino acids. Looked up from germline, CDR1 is SQVTM and CDR2 is ANQGSEA.

The chain employs TRBV29-1 and TRBJ2-3; 9 positions agree with TRBD1. This receptor was identified in a woman older than 75 with active or convalescent COVID-19. Input material: peripheral blood. The CDR3 DNA reads TGCAGCGTTGTTTTCGGACAGGGGTCCACAGATACGCAGTATTTT. Protein sequence: CSVVFGQGSTDTQYF.